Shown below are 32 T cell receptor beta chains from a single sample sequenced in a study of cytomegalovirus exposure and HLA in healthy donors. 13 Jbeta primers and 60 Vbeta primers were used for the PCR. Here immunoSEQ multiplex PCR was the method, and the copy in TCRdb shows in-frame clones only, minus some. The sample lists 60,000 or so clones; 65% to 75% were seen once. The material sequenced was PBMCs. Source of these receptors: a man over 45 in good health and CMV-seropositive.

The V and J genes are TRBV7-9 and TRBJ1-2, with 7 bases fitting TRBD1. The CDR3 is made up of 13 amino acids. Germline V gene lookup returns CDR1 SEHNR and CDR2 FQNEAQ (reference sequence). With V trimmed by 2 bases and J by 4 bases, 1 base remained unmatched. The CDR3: CASSLTGAYGYTF. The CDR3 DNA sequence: TGTGCCAGCAGCTTAACAGGGGCCTATGGCTACACCTTC.

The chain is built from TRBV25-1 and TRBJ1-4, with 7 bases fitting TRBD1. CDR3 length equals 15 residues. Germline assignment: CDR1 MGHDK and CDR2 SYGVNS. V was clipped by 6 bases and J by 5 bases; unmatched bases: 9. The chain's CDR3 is CASSLWTGANEKLFF. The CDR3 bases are TGTGCCAGCAGCCTCTGGACAGGTGCAAATGAAAAACTGTTTTTT.

As DNA, the CDR3 is TGTGCCAGCTGGCGTAGCGGGACAGATACGCAGTATTTT. Translated, it gives CASWRSGTDTQYF. The chain links TRBV6-1 to TRBJ2-3, with 7 bases identical to TRBD2. Germline V gene lookup returns CDR1 MNHNS and CDR2 SASEGT. The V and J ends lost 8 bases and 3 bases, in that order; junction bases with no gene match: 5. This CDR3 has 13 amino acids.

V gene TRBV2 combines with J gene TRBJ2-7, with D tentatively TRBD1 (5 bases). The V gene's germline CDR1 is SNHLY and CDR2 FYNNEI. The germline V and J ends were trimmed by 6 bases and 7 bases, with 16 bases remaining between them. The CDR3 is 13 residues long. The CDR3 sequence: CASRHQEPGEQYF. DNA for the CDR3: TGTGCCAGCAGGCACCAGGAGCCAGGGGAGCAGTACTTC.

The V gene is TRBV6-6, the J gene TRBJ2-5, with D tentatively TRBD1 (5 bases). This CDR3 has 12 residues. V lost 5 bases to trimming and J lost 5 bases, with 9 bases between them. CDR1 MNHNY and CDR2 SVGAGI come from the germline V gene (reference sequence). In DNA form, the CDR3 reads TGTGCCAGCAGTGGGCAGGGCGAGACCCAGTACTTC. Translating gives CASSGQGETQYF.

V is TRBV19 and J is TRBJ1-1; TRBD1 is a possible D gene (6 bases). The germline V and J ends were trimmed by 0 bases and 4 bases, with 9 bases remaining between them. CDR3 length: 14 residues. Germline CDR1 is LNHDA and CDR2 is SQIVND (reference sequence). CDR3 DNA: TGTGCCAGTAGTATAGACACAGGGAGCACTGAAGCTTTCTTT. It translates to CASSIDTGSTEAFF.

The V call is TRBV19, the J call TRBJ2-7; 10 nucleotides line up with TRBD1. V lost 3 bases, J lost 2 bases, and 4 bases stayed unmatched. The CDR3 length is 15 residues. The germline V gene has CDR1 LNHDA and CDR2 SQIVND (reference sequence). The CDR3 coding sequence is TGTGCCAGTAGTATCTCCGGGACAGGGGCCTACGAGCAGTACTTC. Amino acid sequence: CASSISGTGAYEQYF.

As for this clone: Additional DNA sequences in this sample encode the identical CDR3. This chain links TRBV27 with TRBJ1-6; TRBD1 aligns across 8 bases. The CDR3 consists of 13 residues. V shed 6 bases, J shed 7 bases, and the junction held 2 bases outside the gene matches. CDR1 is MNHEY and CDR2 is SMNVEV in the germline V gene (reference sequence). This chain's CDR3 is CASSQGANSPLHF. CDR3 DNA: TGTGCCAGCAGCCAGGGGGCCAATTCACCCCTCCACTTT.

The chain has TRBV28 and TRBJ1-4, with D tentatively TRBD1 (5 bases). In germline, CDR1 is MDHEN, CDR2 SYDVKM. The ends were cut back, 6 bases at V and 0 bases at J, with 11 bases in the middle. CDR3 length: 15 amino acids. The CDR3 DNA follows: TGTGCCAGCAGGTACGACAGCACAACTAATGAAAAACTGTTTTTT. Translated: CASRYDSTTNEKLFF. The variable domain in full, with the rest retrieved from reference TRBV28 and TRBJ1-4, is DVKVTQSSRYLVKRTGEKVFLECVQDMDHENMFWYRQDPGLGLRLIYFSYDVKMKEKGDIPEGYSVSREKKERFSLILESASTNQTSMYLCASRYDSTTNEKLFFGSGTQLSVL.

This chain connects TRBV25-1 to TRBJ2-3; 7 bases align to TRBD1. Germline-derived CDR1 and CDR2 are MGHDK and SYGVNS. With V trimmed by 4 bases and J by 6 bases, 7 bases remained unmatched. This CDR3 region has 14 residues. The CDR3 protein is CASSASRQGDTQYF. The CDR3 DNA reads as TGTGCCAGCAGTGCTTCCCGACAGGGCGATACGCAGTATTTT.

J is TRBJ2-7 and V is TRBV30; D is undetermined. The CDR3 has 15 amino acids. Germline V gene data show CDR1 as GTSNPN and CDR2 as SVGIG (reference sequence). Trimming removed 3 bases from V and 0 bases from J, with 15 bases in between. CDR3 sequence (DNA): TGTGCCTGGAGAGCTGCAACGGTAAACTCCTACGAGCAGTACTTC. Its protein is CAWRAATVNSYEQYF. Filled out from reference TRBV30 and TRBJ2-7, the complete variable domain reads SQTIHQWPATLVQPVGSPLSLECTVEGTSNPNLYWYRQAAGRGLQLLFYSVGIGQISSEVPQNLSASRPQDRQFILSSKKLLLSDSGFYLCAWRAATVNSYEQYFGPGTRLTVT.

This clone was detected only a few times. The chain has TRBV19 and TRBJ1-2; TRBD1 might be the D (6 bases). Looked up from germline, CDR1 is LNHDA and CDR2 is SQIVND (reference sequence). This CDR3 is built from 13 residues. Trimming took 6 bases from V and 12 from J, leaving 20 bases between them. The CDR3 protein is CASRKRDTHHDTF. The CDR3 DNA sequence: TGTGCCAGTAGGAAACGGGACACTCACCACGACACCTTC.

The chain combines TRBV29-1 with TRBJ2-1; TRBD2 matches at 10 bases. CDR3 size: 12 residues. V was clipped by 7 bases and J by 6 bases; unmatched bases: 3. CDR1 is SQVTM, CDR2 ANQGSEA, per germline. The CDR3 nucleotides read TGCAGCGCACGGACTAGCGGCAATGAGCAGTTCTTC. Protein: CSARTSGNEQFF.

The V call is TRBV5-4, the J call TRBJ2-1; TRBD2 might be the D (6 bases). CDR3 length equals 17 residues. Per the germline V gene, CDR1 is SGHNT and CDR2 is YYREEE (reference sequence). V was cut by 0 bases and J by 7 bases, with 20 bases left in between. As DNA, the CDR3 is TGTGCCAGCAGCTTGGGTTTCCTAGCGAGAGTGGGAAATGAGCAGTTCTTC. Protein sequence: CASSLGFLARVGNEQFF.

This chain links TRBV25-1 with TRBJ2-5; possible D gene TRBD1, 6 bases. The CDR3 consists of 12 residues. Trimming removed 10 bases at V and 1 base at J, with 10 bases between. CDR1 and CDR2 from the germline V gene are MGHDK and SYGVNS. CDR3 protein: CATTGFQETQYF. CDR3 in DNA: TGTGCCACTACAGGGTTCCAAGAGACCCAGTACTTC.

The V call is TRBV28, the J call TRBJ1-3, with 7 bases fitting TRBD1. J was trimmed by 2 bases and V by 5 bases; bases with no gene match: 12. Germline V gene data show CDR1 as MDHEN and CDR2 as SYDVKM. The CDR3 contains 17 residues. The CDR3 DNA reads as TGTGCCAGCAGTCACGGGACAGCAATCCCTCCTGGAAACACCATATATTTT. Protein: CASSHGTAIPPGNTIYF.

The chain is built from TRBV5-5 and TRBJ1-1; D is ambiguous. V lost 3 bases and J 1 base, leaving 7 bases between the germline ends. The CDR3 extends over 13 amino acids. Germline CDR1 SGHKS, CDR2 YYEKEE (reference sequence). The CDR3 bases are TGTGCCAGCAGCTACACAACGAACACTGAAGCTTTCTTT. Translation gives CASSYTTNTEAFF.

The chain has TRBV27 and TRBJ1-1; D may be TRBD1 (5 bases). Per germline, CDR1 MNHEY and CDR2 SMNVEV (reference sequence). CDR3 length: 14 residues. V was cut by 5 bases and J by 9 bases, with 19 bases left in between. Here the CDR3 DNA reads TGTGCCAGCAGTGACCCAGGACACAGTAAAAAAGCTTTCTTT. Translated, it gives CASSDPGHSKKAFF.

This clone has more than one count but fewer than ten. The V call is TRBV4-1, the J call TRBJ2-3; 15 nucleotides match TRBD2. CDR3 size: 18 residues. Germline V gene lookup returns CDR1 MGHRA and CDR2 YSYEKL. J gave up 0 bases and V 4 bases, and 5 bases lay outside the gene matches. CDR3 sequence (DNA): TGCGCCAGCAGCCTATCCGGGACTAGCGGGGGGAGCACAGATACGCAGTATTTT. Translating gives CASSLSGTSGGSTDTQYF.

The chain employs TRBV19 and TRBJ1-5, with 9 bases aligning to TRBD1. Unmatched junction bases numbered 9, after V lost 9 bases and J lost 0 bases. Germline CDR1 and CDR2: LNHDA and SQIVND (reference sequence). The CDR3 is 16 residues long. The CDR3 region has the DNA TGTGCCAGCCACTCAACAGGGGGCAATAGCAATCAGCCCCAGCATTTT. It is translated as CASHSTGGNSNQPQHF.

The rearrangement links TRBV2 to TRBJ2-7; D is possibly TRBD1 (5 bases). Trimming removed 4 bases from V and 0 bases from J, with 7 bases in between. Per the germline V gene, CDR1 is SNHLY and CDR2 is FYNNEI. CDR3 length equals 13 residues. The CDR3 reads CASSATDSYEQYF. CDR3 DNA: TGTGCCAGCAGTGCGACAGACTCCTACGAGCAGTACTTC.

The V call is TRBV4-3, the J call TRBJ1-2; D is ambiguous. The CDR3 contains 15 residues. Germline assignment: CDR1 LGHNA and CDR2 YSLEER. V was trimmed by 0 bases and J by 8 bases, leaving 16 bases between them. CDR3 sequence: CASSQDREFTGGYTF. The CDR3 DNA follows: TGCGCCAGCAGCCAAGATAGGGAATTTACGGGAGGCTACACCTTC.

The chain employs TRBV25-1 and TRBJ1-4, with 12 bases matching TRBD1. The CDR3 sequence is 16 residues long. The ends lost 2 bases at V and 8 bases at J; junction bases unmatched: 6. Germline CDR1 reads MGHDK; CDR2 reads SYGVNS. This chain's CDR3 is CASSETGTGGMEKLFF. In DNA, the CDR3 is TGTGCCAGCAGTGAAACAGGGACAGGGGGCATGGAAAAACTGTTTTTT.

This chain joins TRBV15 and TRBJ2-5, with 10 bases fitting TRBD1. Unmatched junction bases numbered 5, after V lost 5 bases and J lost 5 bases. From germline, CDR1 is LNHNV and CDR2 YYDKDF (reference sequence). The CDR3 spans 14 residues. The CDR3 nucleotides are TGTGCCACCAGCGACCGGGACAGGGGTGAGACCCAGTACTTC. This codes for CATSDRDRGETQYF.

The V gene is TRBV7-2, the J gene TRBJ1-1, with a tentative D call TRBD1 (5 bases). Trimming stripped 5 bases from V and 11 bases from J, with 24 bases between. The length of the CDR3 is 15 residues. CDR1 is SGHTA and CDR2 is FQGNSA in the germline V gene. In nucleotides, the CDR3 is TGTGCCAGCAGCCTATACAACGACAGATTAGGGTCGGCTTTCTTT. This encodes CASSLYNDRLGSAFF. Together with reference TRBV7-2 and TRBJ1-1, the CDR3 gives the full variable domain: GAGVSQSPSNKVTEKGKDVELRCDPISGHTALYWYRQSLGQGLEFLIYFQGNSAPDKSGLPSDRFSAERTGGSVSTLTIQRTQQEDSAVYLCASSLYNDRLGSAFFGQGTRLTVV.

CDR3 residues: CASSLFGTDTQYF. CDR3 nucleotides: TGTGCCAGCAGTTTATTCGGCACAGATACGCAGTATTTT. The gene calls are TRBV27 and TRBJ2-3; D gene uncertain. In germline, CDR1 is MNHEY, CDR2 SMNVEV (reference sequence). The CDR3 sequence is 13 residues long. V lost 1 base and J lost 1, with 3 bases in between.

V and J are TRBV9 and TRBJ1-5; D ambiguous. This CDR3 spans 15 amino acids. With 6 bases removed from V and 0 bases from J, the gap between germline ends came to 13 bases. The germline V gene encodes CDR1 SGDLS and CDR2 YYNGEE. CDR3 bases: TGTGCCAGCAACTTAATGGTATATAGCAATCAGCCCCAGCATTTT. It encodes CASNLMVYSNQPQHF.

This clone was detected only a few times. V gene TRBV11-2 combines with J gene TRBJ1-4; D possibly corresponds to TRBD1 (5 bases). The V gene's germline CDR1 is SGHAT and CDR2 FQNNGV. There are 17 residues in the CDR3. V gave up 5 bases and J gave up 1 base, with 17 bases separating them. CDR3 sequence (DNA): TGTGCCAGCAGCGGGGGGTTGGGGTTTGGAACTAATGAAAAACTGTTTTTT. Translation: CASSGGLGFGTNEKLFF.

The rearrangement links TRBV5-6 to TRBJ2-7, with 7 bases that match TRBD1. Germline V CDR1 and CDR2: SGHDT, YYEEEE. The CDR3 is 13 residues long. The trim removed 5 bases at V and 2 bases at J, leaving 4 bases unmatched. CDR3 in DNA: TGTGCCAGCAGAAAGACAGGGCCCTACGAGCAGTACTTC. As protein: CASRKTGPYEQYF. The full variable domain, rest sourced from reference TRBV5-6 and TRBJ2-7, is DAGVTQSPTHLIKTRGQQVTLRCSPKSGHDTVSWYQQALGQGPQFIFQYYEEEERQRGNFPDRFSGHQFPNYSSELNVNALLLGDSALYLCASRKTGPYEQYFGPGTRLTVT.

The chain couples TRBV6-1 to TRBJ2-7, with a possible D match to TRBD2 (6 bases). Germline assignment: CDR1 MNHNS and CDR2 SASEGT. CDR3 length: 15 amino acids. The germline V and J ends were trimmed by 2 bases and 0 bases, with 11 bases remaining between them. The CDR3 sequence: CASSEYAGSSYEQYF. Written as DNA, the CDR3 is TGTGCCAGCAGTGAATACGCGGGGAGCTCCTACGAGCAGTACTTC.

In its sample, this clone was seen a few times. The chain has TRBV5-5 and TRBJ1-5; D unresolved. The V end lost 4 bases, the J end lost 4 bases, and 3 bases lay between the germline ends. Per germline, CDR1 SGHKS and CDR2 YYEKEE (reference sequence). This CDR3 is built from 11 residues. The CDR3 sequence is CASSPNQPQHF. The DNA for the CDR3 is TGTGCCAGCAGCCCTAATCAGCCCCAGCATTTT.

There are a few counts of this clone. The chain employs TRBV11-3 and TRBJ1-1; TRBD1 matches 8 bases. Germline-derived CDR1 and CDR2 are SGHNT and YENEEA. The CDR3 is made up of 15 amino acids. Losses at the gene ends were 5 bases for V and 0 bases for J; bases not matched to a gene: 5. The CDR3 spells CASSPRQGMNTEAFF. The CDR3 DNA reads TGTGCCAGCAGCCCGAGACAGGGGATGAACACTGAAGCTTTCTTT. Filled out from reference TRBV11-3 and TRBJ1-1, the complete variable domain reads EAGVVQSPRYKIIEKKQPVAFWCNPISGHNTLYWYLQNLGQGPELLIRYENEEAVDDSQLPKDRFSAERLKGVDSTLKIQPAELGDSAVYLCASSPRQGMNTEAFFGQGTRLTVV.